The 26 T cell receptor beta chains below were found in one sample sequenced in a study of human T cells and chemical hapten exposure. TCRdb reprocessed the RACE reads with MiXCR, giving one entry per CDR3 protein. The sample holds around 350,000 distinct CDR3 sequences, about 5% seen once. Time point meaning: pre-sensitization, week 0. Treatment meaning: therapeutic diphenylcyclopropenone sensitization with weekly scalp DPC. Sequencing was performed on whole blood, taken in connection with sensitization to the hapten diphenylcyclopropenone (DPC). Receptors were obtained from a young woman with alopecia areata. Some clones in this sample may be carry-over from other donors' samples.

The sample holds many counts of this clonotype. This sequence joins TRBV6-1 and TRBJ1-5; 12 positions agree with TRBD1. CDR3 length: 15 amino acids. V was pared by 6 bases and J by 7 bases, with 7 bases of the junction left unmatched. Per the germline V gene, CDR1 is MNHNS and CDR2 is SASEGT. CDR3 sequence: CASSGDRGLWQPQHF. CDR3 coding DNA: TGTGCCAGCAGCGGGGACAGGGGGCTTTGGCAGCCCCAGCATTTT.

This clonotype was recorded many times. The chain uses TRBV10-3 and TRBJ2-2; TRBD1 or TRBD2 may be the D gene (6 bases each). The germline V gene has CDR1 ENHRY and CDR2 SYGVKD. Trimming stripped 3 bases from V and 8 bases from J, with 22 bases between. The CDR3 is 17 amino acids. DNA for the CDR3: TGTGCCATCAGTGACCCCACCGGGGGCGCTTATATTGGGGAGCTGTTTTTT. It encodes CAISDPTGGAYIGELFF.

The gene calls are TRBV25-1 and TRBJ1-3, with 9 nucleotides matching TRBD1. Germline V lookup: CDR1 MGHDK, CDR2 SYGVNS. The CDR3 consists of 18 residues. The J segment lost 0 bases and the V segment lost 6 bases, leaving 12 bases of the junction unmatched. The CDR3 DNA is TGTGCCAGCAGCTTGGCCGGACAGGGGTTCCACTCTGGAAACACCATATATTTT. Its translation is CASSLAGQGFHSGNTIYF.

The chain carries TRBV9 and TRBJ1-3, with no clear D. V was trimmed by 4 bases and J by 0 bases, leaving 11 bases between them. CDR3 length: 15 residues. Germline V gene lookup returns CDR1 SGDLS and CDR2 YYNGEE. As DNA, the CDR3 is TGTGCCAGCAGCCCCCGGGAGGCCTCTGGAAACACCATATATTTT. Translating it yields CASSPREASGNTIYF.

The chain is built from TRBV4-1 and TRBJ1-6; the D gene is possibly TRBD1 (5 bases). CDR1 and CDR2 from the germline V gene are MGHRA and YSYEKL. This CDR3 is built from 16 residues. V dropped 0 bases and J dropped 8 bases, with 14 bases sitting between them. The CDR3 spells CASSQEGRGSDSPLHF. CDR3 DNA sequence: TGCGCCAGCAGCCAAGAAGGGAGGGGATCGGATTCACCCCTCCACTTT.

The genes are TRBV20-1 and TRBJ2-3, with 9 bases aligning to TRBD2. The length of the CDR3 is 14 residues. The germline gives CDR1 DFQATT, CDR2 SNEGSKA (reference sequence). The V and J ends lost 3 bases and 1 base, in that order; junction bases with no gene match: 2. The CDR3 sequence: CSASGGGGTDTQYF. The CDR3 nucleotides read TGCAGTGCTAGCGGCGGGGGGGGCACAGATACGCAGTATTTT.

The genes are TRBV5-1 and TRBJ2-3; tentative D call: TRBD1 (6 bases). Deletions cut 4 bases from V and 6 bases from J, with 18 bases between. The CDR3 totals 15 residues. Germline V CDR1 and CDR2: SGHRS, YFSETQ. CDR3 in amino acids: CASSVQGQRMDTQYF. In DNA, the CDR3 is TGCGCCAGCAGCGTACAGGGACAAAGGATGGATACGCAGTATTTT.

This clonotype was observed a few times. The chain carries TRBV6-5 and TRBJ1-2; D may be TRBD1 (6 bases). Deletions cut 0 bases from V and 4 bases from J, with 15 bases between. Germline lookup yields CDR1 MNHEY and CDR2 SVGAGI. There are 16 residues in the CDR3. The CDR3 loop is CASSYSYVTGGYGYTF. The CDR3 region has the DNA TGTGCCAGCAGTTACTCTTACGTGACAGGTGGCTATGGCTACACCTTC.

The rearrangement joins TRBV28 to TRBJ2-3, with D hard to call. The V gene's germline CDR1 is MDHEN and CDR2 SYDVKM. The V gene lost 7 bases and the J gene lost 1 base, with 18 bases spanning the gap. CDR3 size: 16 residues. DNA of the CDR3: TGTGCCAGCAAAGAGCCGGGCCCTTGGGGCACAGATACGCAGTATTTT. Translated, it gives CASKEPGPWGTDTQYF.

The gene calls are TRBV11-1 and TRBJ1-1; TRBD1 matches 7 bases. The CDR3 is made up of 14 amino acids. Germline CDR1 reads SGHAT; CDR2 reads FQDESV (reference sequence). V gave up 5 bases and J gave up 8 bases; unmatched junction bases: 11. Here the CDR3 reads CASSPRGQDEEAFF. CDR3 sequence (DNA): TGTGCCAGCAGCCCCCGCGGACAGGATGAAGAAGCTTTCTTT.

This clonotype was observed many times. The chain recombines TRBV6-2 or TRBV6-3 with TRBJ1-4; D call uncertain. CDR1 and CDR2 (germline): MNHEY, SVGEGT. The CDR3 sequence is 13 residues long. V lost 1 base to trimming and J lost 7 bases, with 7 bases between them. CDR3 sequence: CASSYFTTEKLFF. The CDR3 nucleotides read TGTGCCAGCAGTTACTTCACCACTGAAAAACTGTTTTTT.

This clonotype was seen only a few times. The chain couples TRBV6-5 to TRBJ2-1; D is unclear. The CDR3 length is 13 residues. Germline CDR1 and CDR2: MNHEY and SVGAGI. The ends were cut back, 9 bases at V and 8 bases at J, with 17 bases in the middle. The CDR3 bases are TGTGCCAGTGCTAGTGCCCTGTTCGATGAGCAGTTCTTC. This sequence encodes CASASALFDEQFF.

J is TRBJ2-5 and V is TRBV2, with D perhaps matching TRBD1 or TRBD2 (5 bases each). The CDR3 runs 17 residues. CDR1 and CDR2 (germline): SNHLY, FYNNEI. The ends were cut back, 7 bases at V and 1 base at J, with 22 bases in the middle. Written as DNA, the CDR3 is TGTGCCAGCAACTGGGACCCGCGCCGGGCGGCCCAAGAGACCCAGTACTTC. Translated: CASNWDPRRAAQETQYF.

This clonotype appeared a few times. The chain carries TRBV20-1 and TRBJ1-1; D unresolved. This CDR3 spans 10 amino acids. Deletions cut 5 bases from V and 2 bases from J, with 3 bases between. The germline CDR1 and CDR2 sequences are DFQATT and SNEGSKA (reference sequence). CDR3 in DNA: TGCAGTGCTGGAAACACTGAAGCTTTCTTT. Protein: CSAGNTEAFF.

A few counts support this clonotype. The chain employs TRBV6-5 and TRBJ1-4, with D unresolved. The CDR3 totals 14 residues. The V end was cut by 6 bases, the J end by 3 bases, with 11 bases between. Looked up from germline, CDR1 is MNHEY and CDR2 is SVGAGI. As DNA, the CDR3 is TGTGCCAGCAGCACTGGGCCCTCTAATGAAAAACTGTTTTTT. This codes for CASSTGPSNEKLFF.

This clonotype appeared a few times. The J gene is TRBJ1-1, the V gene TRBV29-1, with TRBD1 matching 9 bases. With 4 bases clipped from V and 5 bases from J, the junction kept 8 bases outside the gene matches. CDR1 and CDR2 (germline): SQVTM, ANQGSEA. The CDR3 consists of 14 residues. The CDR3 loop reads CSVATNRGLTEAFF. CDR3 sequence (DNA): TGCAGCGTTGCGACTAACAGGGGGCTTACTGAAGCTTTCTTT.

This clonotype was observed a few times. The genes are TRBV28 and TRBJ2-7, with 7 bases matching TRBD2. Trimming at V came to 10 bases and at J to 1 base, leaving 10 bases not matched to a gene. Germline V lookup: CDR1 MDHEN, CDR2 SYDVKM. The CDR3 length is 14 residues. In nucleotides, the CDR3 is TGTGCCACCTGCCGGACTAGACGATCCTACGAGCAGTACTTC. Translation gives CATCRTRRSYEQYF.

This clonotype showed up just a few times. The chain employs TRBV2 and TRBJ2-1; TRBD1 matches at 8 bases. Germline trimming cut 6 bases from V and 9 bases from J; bases unmatched to any gene: 10. The CDR3 spans 14 residues. In germline, CDR1 is SNHLY, CDR2 FYNNEI. CDR3 region: CASSMRQGNSEQFF. The CDR3, as DNA: TGTGCCAGCAGCATGAGACAGGGGAACAGTGAGCAGTTCTTC.

This chain joins TRBV7-2 and TRBJ1-6; 9 nucleotides align to TRBD1. This CDR3 is built from 19 residues. Germline CDR1 reads SGHTA; CDR2 reads FQGNSA. The ends lost 5 bases at V and 7 bases at J; junction bases unmatched: 18. The CDR3 nucleotides read TGTGCCAGCAGCCCAAGGGGCATTTACGGGACAGGGACAAATTCACCCCTCCACTTT. Translation: CASSPRGIYGTGTNSPLHF.

V usage is TRBV4-2 and J usage is TRBJ1-3, with D unresolved. The V gene's germline CDR1 is LGHNA and CDR2 YNFKEQ. This CDR3 is 14 amino acids long. Trimming cost V 3 bases and J 0 bases, with 6 bases left between them. CDR3 bases: TGTGCCAGCAGCCACCCTAGCTCTGGAAACACCATATATTTT. Encoded protein: CASSHPSSGNTIYF.

The table lists this clonotype with many counts. The V and J genes are TRBV20-1 and TRBJ1-2; D call uncertain. The length of the CDR3 is 13 residues. With 3 bases removed from V and 2 bases from J, the gap between germline ends came to 10 bases. Germline CDR1 reads DFQATT; CDR2 reads SNEGSKA (reference sequence). The CDR3 reads CSASSRINYGYTF. For the CDR3, the DNA is TGCAGTGCTAGTTCCAGGATAAACTATGGCTACACCTTC.

This clonotype was detected ten times or more. The genes are TRBV6-6 and TRBJ2-3; the D gene is possibly TRBD2 (6 bases). The CDR3 consists of 14 residues. Germline CDR1 is MNHNY and CDR2 is SVGAGI (reference sequence). V lost 6 bases to trimming and J lost 2 bases, with 12 bases between them. The CDR3, as DNA: TGTGCCAGCAGGGATAGCGGCAACACAGATACGCAGTATTTT. Translation: CASRDSGNTDTQYF.

This clonotype turned up a few times. The chain employs TRBV28 and TRBJ2-1, with 8 positions matching TRBD2. There are 15 residues in the CDR3. The germline CDR1 and CDR2 sequences are MDHEN and SYDVKM. Unmatched junction bases numbered 12, after V lost 5 bases and J lost 9 bases. In DNA form, the CDR3 reads TGTGCCAGCAGTCTTTTTTCCCCGGGAGGGGTTGAGCAGTTCTTC. Protein product: CASSLFSPGGVEQFF.

The gene calls are TRBV5-1 and TRBJ1-4; D not certain. The CDR3 length is 16 residues. Germline CDR1 is SGHRS and CDR2 is YFSETQ. Trimming shortened V by 4 bases and J by 0 bases, and 13 bases separated the two germline ends. The DNA for the CDR3 is TGCGCCAGCAGCCATACGGGTTTACCAACTAATGAAAAACTGTTTTTT. This gives the protein CASSHTGLPTNEKLFF. The whole variable domain, remainder taken from reference TRBV5-1 and TRBJ1-4, is KAGVTQTPRYLIKTRGQQVTLSCSPISGHRSVSWYQQTPGQGLQFLFEYFSETQRNKGNFPGRFSGRQFSNSRSEMNVSTLELGDSALYLCASSHTGLPTNEKLFFGSGTQLSVL.

This clonotype was detected many times. This chain uses TRBV6-5 with TRBJ2-2; 11 nucleotides agree with TRBD2. Germline CDR1 reads MNHEY; CDR2 reads SVGAGI. There are 17 residues in the CDR3. The ends lost 5 bases at V and 1 base at J; junction bases unmatched: 6. This CDR3 reads CASSRSGLAGNTGELFF. The CDR3 DNA is TGTGCCAGCAGTCGAAGTGGACTAGCGGGGAACACCGGGGAGCTGTTTTTT.

The V call is TRBV7-9, the J call TRBJ2-3, with D perhaps TRBD2 (7 bases). There are 15 residues in the CDR3. Germline values: CDR1 SEHNR, CDR2 FQNEAQ (reference sequence). The V gene lost 4 bases and the J gene lost 3 bases, with 14 bases spanning the gap. CDR3: CASSSRGAETDTQYF. CDR3 sequence (DNA): TGTGCCAGCAGCTCCCGGGGGGCCGAAACAGATACGCAGTATTTT.